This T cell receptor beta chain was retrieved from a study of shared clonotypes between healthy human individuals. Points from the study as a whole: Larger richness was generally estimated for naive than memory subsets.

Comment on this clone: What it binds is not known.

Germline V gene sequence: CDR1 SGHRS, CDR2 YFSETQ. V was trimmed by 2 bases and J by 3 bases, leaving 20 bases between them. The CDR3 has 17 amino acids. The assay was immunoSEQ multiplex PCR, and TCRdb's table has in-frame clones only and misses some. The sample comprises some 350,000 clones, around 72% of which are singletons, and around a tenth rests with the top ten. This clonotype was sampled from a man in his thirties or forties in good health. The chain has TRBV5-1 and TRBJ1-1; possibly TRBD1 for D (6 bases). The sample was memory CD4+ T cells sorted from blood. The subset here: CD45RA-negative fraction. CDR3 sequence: CASSLGILRQGYTEAFF. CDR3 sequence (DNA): TGCGCCAGCAGCTTAGGGATCTTGAGGCAGGGGTACACTGAAGCTTTCTTT.